This is a list of T cell receptor beta chains from one sample in a study of patients and donors after allogeneic stem cell transplantation. Each CDR3 protein gets one entry after TCRdb re-called the RT-PCR reads with MiXCR. Of 65,000 to 80,000 distinct CDR3 sequences in the sample, 26% were seen once. The source material was blood, either unsorted or a sorted T cell fraction (not recorded which). The receptors stem from a human donor who was either an allogeneic HSCT recipient or a stem cell or donor lymphocyte infusion donor (not recorded which). It is not recorded whose cells these are; they may come from a transplant donor. Each CDR3 is given with its conserved first and last residue. The D gene is left open where the match is weak. Clone size is stated in some rows and not others, as once, few, many or a class when expanded.

J	size	D	V	length	CDR3	DNA
TRBJ1-6	-	-	TRBV7-9	15	CASSDFRGVFSPLHF	TGTGCCAGCAGCGACTTCAGGGGAGTGTTTTCACCCCTCCACTTT
TRBJ2-7	few	-	TRBV12-3/TRBV12-4	14	CASSLELAVYEQYF	TGTGCCAGCAGTTTAGAACTAGCCGTCTACGAGCAGTACTTC
TRBJ1-3	few	-	TRBV7-8	14	CASSILYTGNTIYF	TGTGCCAGCAGCATTCTCTACACTGGAAACACCATATATTTT
TRBJ1-1	few	-	TRBV20-1	12	CSARVGEASAFF	TGCAGTGCTAGAGTAGGGGAAGCCTCGGCTTTCTTT
TRBJ2-5	few	-	TRBV5-1	14	CASQLGTSQETQYF	TGCGCCAGCCAACTCGGGACCTCCCAAGAGACCCAGTACTTC
TRBJ2-7	-	-	TRBV9	17	CASSVGGGGRPTDEQYF	TGTGCCAGCAGCGTAGGAGGGGGAGGACGCCCGACGGACGAGCAGTACTTC
TRBJ1-1	many	-	TRBV30	14	CAWTPLTGGSEAFF	TGTGCCTGGACTCCCCTGACCGGGGGGTCTGAAGCTTTCTTT
TRBJ2-2	-	TRBD2	TRBV7-6	18	CASSLRLGLAVNTGELFF	TGTGCCAGCAGCTTACGACTGGGACTAGCGGTGAACACCGGGGAGCTGTTTTTT
TRBJ1-5	few	-	TRBV6-1	15	CASSQAGAPRQPQHF	TGTGCCAGCAGCCAAGCGGGCGCCCCCAGACAGCCCCAGCATTTT
TRBJ1-2	once	-	TRBV14	15	CASSPIVGYGYRYTF	TGTGCCAGCAGCCCAATTGTGGGATATGGCTATCGCTACACCTTC
TRBJ2-3	many	TRBD2	TRBV12-3/TRBV12-4	17	CASSLAPSGGPTDTQYF	TGTGCCAGCAGTTTAGCCCCTAGCGGGGGACCCACAGATACGCAGTATTTT
TRBJ2-3	few	TRBD2	TRBV20-1	15	CSAKLGGRVTDTQYF	TGCAGTGCTAAGCTGGGAGGGAGGGTAACAGATACGCAGTATTTT
TRBJ1-1	-	-	TRBV12-3/TRBV12-4	13	CASSRLQNTEAFF	TGTGCCAGCAGTAGGCTGCAGAACACTGAAGCTTTCTTT
TRBJ2-7	-	TRBD2	TRBV3-1	14	CASRLAGGPYEQYF	TGTGCCAGCAGACTAGCGGGGGGACCCTACGAGCAGTACTTC
TRBJ1-3	-	TRBD1	TRBV5-1	13	CASSGTVGNTIYF	TGCGCCAGCAGCGGGACAGTCGGAAACACCATATATTTT
TRBJ1-2	-	TRBD1	TRBV4-3	14	CASSQPGQGYGYTF	TGCGCCAGCAGCCAACCGGGACAGGGATATGGCTACACCTTC
TRBJ1-5	-	-	TRBV12-3/TRBV12-4	15	CASSDWEGENQPQHF	TGTGCCAGCAGTGATTGGGAAGGGGAGAATCAGCCCCAGCATTTT
TRBJ2-5	-	TRBD2	TRBV4-1	17	CASSHRLEAGEEETQYF	TGCGCCAGCAGCCATCGCCTTGAAGCGGGGGAAGAAGAGACCCAGTACTTC
TRBJ2-1	-	-	TRBV2	15	CASSLWRSSYNEQFF	TGTGCCAGCAGCCTCTGGCGGAGCTCCTACAATGAGCAGTTCTTC
TRBJ1-2	medium-sized	TRBD1	TRBV7-2	14	CASSLGQGNYGYTF	TGTGCCAGCAGCCTAGGACAGGGGAACTATGGCTACACCTTC
TRBJ1-6	few	TRBD1	TRBV18	16	CASSPRGQGLNSPLHF	TGTGCCAGCTCACCACGGGGACAGGGGCTTAATTCACCCCTCCACTTT
TRBJ1-6	few	TRBD1	TRBV4-1	14	CASSRPGTGGPLHF	TGCGCCAGCAGCCGACCCGGGACAGGGGGTCCCCTCCACTTT
TRBJ2-1	few	TRBD1	TRBV5-6	15	CASSLWDRPYNEQFF	TGTGCCAGCAGCTTATGGGACAGGCCTTACAATGAGCAGTTCTTC
TRBJ2-3	-	-	TRBV5-1	17	CASSFALVGGPTDTQYF	TGCGCCAGCAGCTTCGCCCTCGTCGGGGGACCCACAGATACGCAGTATTTT
TRBJ1-5	-	TRBD1	TRBV19	19	CASSSRLGTGRDSNQPQHF	TGTGCCAGTAGTTCGAGACTTGGGACAGGGCGGGATAGCAATCAGCCCCAGCATTTT
TRBJ2-3	few	-	TRBV9	12	CASSVASDTQYF	TGTGCCAGCAGCGTTGCATCAGATACGCAGTATTTT
TRBJ2-3	-	TRBD2	TRBV5-1	16	CASSLAAGGIADTQYF	TGCGCCAGCAGCTTGGCAGCGGGGGGAATCGCAGATACGCAGTATTTT
TRBJ2-3	-	-	TRBV20-1	13	CSANFPNTDTQYF	TGCAGTGCTAACTTCCCCAACACAGATACGCAGTATTTT
TRBJ2-6	-	-	TRBV2	17	CASRRAGGLSGANVLTF	TGTGCCAGCCGCCGTGCAGGGGGACTCTCTGGGGCCAACGTCCTGACTTTC
TRBJ2-2	-	-	TRBV7-9	17	CASSLAVGMPNTGELFF	TGTGCCAGCAGCTTAGCGGTTGGGATGCCGAACACCGGGGAGCTGTTTTTT
TRBJ2-4	-	-	TRBV3-1	13	CASSQGDKNIQYF	TGTGCCAGCAGCCAAGGGGACAAAAACATTCAGTACTTC
TRBJ1-1	-	-	TRBV11-2	13	CASSSQIGTEAFF	TGTGCCAGCAGCTCCCAGATAGGCACTGAAGCTTTCTTT
TRBJ1-2	-	-	TRBV12-3/TRBV12-4	13	CASSPMARGGYTF	TGTGCCAGCAGTCCCATGGCCCGGGGTGGCTACACCTTC
TRBJ2-4	-	TRBD2	TRBV20-1	17	CSAKGLAGEAAKNIQYF	TGCAGTGCCAAAGGACTAGCGGGAGAGGCGGCCAAAAACATTCAGTACTTC
TRBJ1-5	few	TRBD1	TRBV5-4	19	CASSFGGGSGTGRNQPQHF	TGTGCCAGCAGCTTTGGAGGGGGCTCCGGGACAGGGCGTAATCAGCCCCAGCATTTT
TRBJ1-4	few	-	TRBV5-5	15	CASSLLGATNEKLFF	TGTGCCAGCAGCTTGCTGGGGGCAACTAATGAAAAACTGTTTTTT
TRBJ2-3	few	-	TRBV10-3	13	CAITTSSTDTQYF	TGTGCCATCACTACCTCCAGCACAGATACGCAGTATTTT
TRBJ2-7	-	-	TRBV5-1	15	CASSLGQQNSYEQYF	TGCGCCAGCAGCTTGGGACAGCAAAACTCCTACGAGCAGTACTTC
TRBJ1-4	few	TRBD1	TRBV20-1	13	CSAPDRGDEKLFF	TGCAGTGCCCCCGACAGGGGGGATGAAAAACTGTTTTTT
TRBJ2-2	-	-	TRBV20-1	15	CSASNGGRYTGELFF	TGCAGTGCTAGTAACGGGGGGCGGTACACCGGGGAGCTGTTTTTT
TRBJ2-7	many	-	TRBV29-1	12	CSVEDRTYEQYF	TGCAGCGTTGAGGACAGAACCTACGAGCAGTACTTC
TRBJ1-5	-	-	TRBV7-2	14	CASSSGSGNQPQHF	TGTGCCAGCAGCTCAGGGTCCGGCAATCAGCCCCAGCATTTT
TRBJ1-1	many	-	TRBV7-3	14	CASSLTGWSTEAFF	TGTGCCAGCAGCTTAACCGGCTGGAGCACTGAAGCTTTCTTT
TRBJ2-3	-	TRBD1	TRBV29-1	18	CSVTGTDGFTALTDTQYF	TGCAGCGTTACCGGGACAGATGGATTTACGGCACTCACAGATACGCAGTATTTT
TRBJ2-3	-	-	TRBV7-9	14	CASNWGLSTDTQYF	TGTGCCAGCAATTGGGGATTAAGCACAGATACGCAGTATTTT
TRBJ1-4	few	TRBD1	TRBV5-1	15	CASSTGTDHNEKLFF	TGCGCCAGCAGCACCGGGACAGATCATAATGAAAAACTGTTTTTT
TRBJ2-1	few	-	TRBV28	11	CASSGQGEQFF	TGTGCCAGCAGTGGACAAGGGGAGCAGTTCTTC
TRBJ2-2	few	-	TRBV11-3	15	CASSQQDPYTGELFF	TGTGCCAGCAGCCAACAAGACCCTTACACCGGGGAGCTGTTTTTT
TRBJ1-1	-	-	TRBV6-5	13	CASSYYVGTEAFF	TGTGCCAGCAGTTACTACGTGGGGACTGAAGCTTTCTTT
TRBJ1-5	few	-	TRBV12-3/TRBV12-4	12	CASSFANQPQHF	TGTGCCAGCAGTTTCGCAAACCAGCCCCAGCATTTT
TRBJ2-1	few	-	TRBV4-1	15	CASSPTESSYNEQFF	TGCGCCAGCAGCCCGACAGAGAGCTCCTACAATGAGCAGTTCTTC
TRBJ1-2	few	-	TRBV10-3	15	CAISGGTLTNYGYTF	TGTGCCATCAGTGGAGGGACACTAACTAACTATGGCTACACCTTC
TRBJ1-1	-	-	TRBV20-1	14	CSARWGFMNTEAFF	TGCAGTGCTAGGTGGGGCTTCATGAACACTGAAGCTTTCTTT
TRBJ1-2	-	TRBD1	TRBV5-1	16	CASSLAEGAIGYGYTF	TGCGCCAGCAGCTTGGCCGAGGGGGCGATAGGGTATGGCTACACCTTC
TRBJ1-2	-	TRBD1	TRBV7-9	14	CASSPGQGASGYTF	TGTGCCAGCAGCCCGGGACAGGGGGCGTCTGGCTACACCTTC
TRBJ2-4	-	-	TRBV7-3	16	CASSPTGLSAKNIQYF	TGTGCCAGCAGCCCGACAGGTTTATCGGCCAAAAACATTCAGTACTTC